This TCR beta chain was identified during a study of tumor-infiltrating lymphocytes in primary liver carcinoma. Across the whole study: Every patient in the cohort had a primary liver carcinoma. That carcinoma was treated by surgical resection.

RNA isolated from unsorted whole blood supplied the blood RNA, with germline DNA also extracted. Preoperatively, peripheral blood was drawn, four milliliters in total. Germline V gene data show CDR1 as SEHNR and CDR2 as FQNEAQ (reference sequence). The V end was cut by 2 bases, the J end by 4 bases, with 14 bases between. The CDR3 spans 16 residues. Note on this clonotype: The antigen remains undetermined.

TCR beta cDNA came from approximately 490 ng total RNA, primed with a constant-region primer. A slightly modified ARM-PCR protocol with three nested multiplex PCR rounds produced these TCR beta libraries. For roughly 11 cycles apiece, the opening two PCR rounds ran with TRBV1-TRBV30 forward primers and a C-beta reverse primer. TCRdb re-called the multiplex PCR reads with MiXCR, one entry per CDR3 protein. The table records 250,000 to 350,000 distinct CDR3 sequences, approximately 54% of them present only once. Findings of the study overall: Tumor region pairs shared more overlap than did tumor-adjacent and tumor-blood pairs.

The clonotype was recovered from a woman between 25 and 40 years old with primary liver carcinoma and hepatitis B virus infection. Sequencing was done on a sample of peripheral blood. The chain employs TRBV7-9 and TRBJ1-4; no clear D gene. The CDR3 sequence is CASSLTAATLNEKLFF. CDR3 DNA: TGTGCCAGCAGCTTAACGGCAGCCACTCTTAATGAAAAACTGTTTTTT.